This T cell receptor (beta chain) originates from a study of blood T cell repertoires in COVID-19. As for the study in general: The analysed material was cDNA or gDNA that came from T cells, B-cell-depleted T cells, or PBMCs.

Clinical histories supplied by participants themselves formed the basis of cohort assignment. Authors' processing steps: Reference gene primer amplification yielded estimated nucleated cell counts. Data came from immunoSEQ multiplex PCR; TCRdb stores just in-frame clones and leaves some out. That table supplies the V and J calls and clone size; D and trimming were determined from the DNA. The sample includes approximately 190,000 clones, around 86% seen only once; the top ten take 20% to 25%. V lost 5 bases and J lost 2, with 16 bases in between. Germline V lookup: CDR1 SGHAT, CDR2 FQNNGV. CDR3 size: 16 residues.

This sequence joins TRBV11-2 and TRBJ1-3, with a possible D match to TRBD1 (5 bases). Sequencing was done on a sample of PBMCs or T cells enriched from blood (not recorded which). This clonotype was obtained from a woman between 40 and 50 years old in a cohort exposed to, infected with or recovered from COVID-19 (not recorded which). For the CDR3, the DNA is TGTGCCAGCAGCCTGTCGGGGGGAGGGCCTGGAAACACCATATATTTT. It encodes CASSLSGGGPGNTIYF.